This T cell receptor (beta chain) was identified in a study of a mutant IDH1 vaccine in newly diagnosed glioma (dated by TCRdb to the early 2020s). Regarding the study in general: Patients received eight vaccinations in weeks 1, 3, 5, 7, 11, 15, 19 and 23, corresponding to visits V03 through V10. Before enrollment, most patients had been given radiochemotherapy with temozolomide as standard therapy, while the rest had received either radiotherapy alone or temozolomide alone. Of the approximately 33 patients who were treated, 62.5% were male and approximately 38% were female, and the mean age was approximately 40 years. Vaccination began 4-6 weeks after radiotherapy alone, or alongside temozolomide cycles in the chemotherapy-containing groups. Six visits were used for peripheral blood collection: V03 (baseline), V05, V07, V10, V12 and V13. For exploratory analyses, roughly 25 treated patients had longitudinal TCRB deep sequencing done wherever samples were available.

Beyond this particular receptor, the publication reports: No apparent relationship was observed between pseudoprogression and alterations in the top peripheral T cell clonotypes detected by TCRB sequencing. Selection of PBMC samples for TCRB deep sequencing was based on availability. It was noted by the authors that analyses of patient blood samples could not be reproduced owing to sample limitations. Vaccine-induced immune responses across multiple MHC alleles were detected in 80% to 95% of patients.

As concerns this clone: Its binding antigen is unknown. No per-base quality is available; no much larger clone lies one base away.

The junction shows trimming of 3 bases on V and 6 bases on J, plus 9 bases between the germline ends. The CDR3, cysteine through phenylalanine, is 13 amino acids long. The retained sequence is limited to the CDR3, 39 bases, with the frame set at the first base. CDR1 and CDR2 are drawn from the germline V gene: MNHNS, SASEGT. The intended sense of this specimen's time point label: week 11, during vaccination. Each vaccine dose was 300 ug of a 20-mer mutant IDH1 peptide in Montanide, given subcutaneously with topical imiquimod. Donors had newly diagnosed WHO grade 3 or 4 IDH1-mutant astrocytomas with loss of nuclear ATRX. The samples were drawn from NOA16, a multicentre, single-arm, open-label phase I trial in Germany that tested a mutant IDH1 peptide vaccine in humans for the first time. The DNeasy Blood and Tissue Kit was used to extract genomic DNA from EDTA blood for TCRB sequencing. The library relied on the immunoSEQ multiplex PCR assay. Rearranged TCR beta chain sequences were amplified with the hsTCRB Kit following the manufacturer's protocol. An Illumina MiSeq was used to sequence the TCRB libraries. The study's own analysis went as follows. Demultiplexing, trimming and gene mapping were performed with the kit vendor's proprietary platform. TCRdb retrieved this table from immuneACCESS and kept in-frame rearrangements only. Not all clones are present; in checked studies, unresolved V genes account for under half, and no reason is known for the remainder. V, J and clone size are taken as reported in that table, and D and trimming were inferred from the DNA itself. The sample profile shows some 52,000 clones; around 90% of them were found once. The ten largest account for around 2.5% of the sample.

The sequence was collected from a man in his fifties or sixties with glioma. The specimen was PBMCs, collected from a glioma patient whose treatment included an IDH1 peptide vaccine. The sequence joins TRBV6-1 to TRBJ1-5; the D gene is unclear. The CDR3 loop reads CASSESSGQPQHF. In nucleotides, the sequence is TGTGCCAGCAGTGAGAGTTCTGGTCAGCCCCAGCATTTT.